This record concerns one T cell receptor beta chain sequence. The sample originates from a study of spatial heterogeneity in lung cancer. Documented time point: sample taken at primary tumor resection. Whole RNA from tumor, nontumor lung or frozen PBMC was sequenced unsorted. V was shortened by 8 bases and J by 7 bases, with 14 bases between the two germline ends. The CDR3 loop spans 11 amino acids. In germline, CDR1 is SQVTM, CDR2 ANQGSEA. Using its own MiXCR run on the 5' RACE reads, TCRdb lists one record per CDR3 protein. The sample holds approximately 44,000 distinct CDR3 sequences, about an eighth seen once.

This TCR came from a male donor with early-stage non-small cell lung cancer. This material consisted of PBMCs, taken at surgery. The V gene is TRBV29-1, the J gene TRBJ1-1, with D possibly being TRBD1 (5 bases). CDR3 DNA sequence: TGCAGCAGCATCAGGGCGGATGAAGCTTTCTTT. Protein: CSSIRADEAFF. Supplemented by reference TRBV29-1 and TRBJ1-1, the full variable domain reads SAVISQKPSRDICQRGTSLTIQCQVDSQVTMMFWYRQQPGQSLTLIATANQGSEATYESGFVIDKFPISRPNLTFSTLTVSNMSPEDSSIYLCSSIRADEAFFGQGTRLTVV.